Each of the 17 T cell receptor beta chains below was sequenced from the same sample in a study of blood T cell repertoires in COVID-19. Produced via immunoSEQ multiplex PCR; TCRdb's table is partial and in-frame only. The sample contains approximately 300,000 clones, 75% to 90% of which appear only once. Material: peripheral blood. The receptor set was obtained from a man aged 25 to 40 with acute or convalescent COVID-19.

This clone was seen just once. V gene TRBV14 combines with J gene TRBJ1-3, with a weak D call TRBD1 (6 bases). Germline assignment: CDR1 SGHDN and CDR2 FVKESK. The CDR3 runs 14 residues. Between the trimmed V and J ends, which lost 4 bases and 4 bases, there was a span of 11 bases. CDR3 sequence: CASSRKDRGNTIYF. For the CDR3, the DNA is TGTGCCAGCAGCCGAAAGGACAGAGGAAACACCATATATTTT.

The CDR3 sequence: CASSWEREGAGELFF. CDR3 in DNA: TGTGCCAGCAGTTGGGAGCGGGAGGGAGCCGGGGAGCTGTTTTTT. This sequence joins TRBV2 and TRBJ2-2; 10 nucleotides line up with TRBD2. The germline V gene has CDR1 SNHLY and CDR2 FYNNEI. CDR3 length equals 15 residues. V gave up 5 bases and J gave up 6 bases; unmatched junction bases: 6.

The chain employs TRBV7-6 and TRBJ2-1; 9 nucleotides line up with TRBD2. V shed 5 bases, J shed 4 bases, and the junction held 6 bases outside the gene matches. The V gene's germline CDR1 is SGHVS and CDR2 FNYEAQ. This CDR3 comprises 15 residues. DNA for the CDR3: TGTGCCAGCAGCGCAGGCGGGGGGGTTTACAATGAGCAGTTCTTC. This translates into CASSAGGGVYNEQFF.

For the CDR3, the DNA is TGTGCCACCAGCGCGAGGCTCCCAGGGACTGAAGCTTTCTTT. Protein: CATSARLPGTEAFF. J is TRBJ1-1 and V is TRBV15, with a weak D call TRBD1 (5 bases). V was clipped by 5 bases and J by 5 bases, with 15 bases between them. The germline V gene encodes CDR1 LNHNV and CDR2 YYDKDF (reference sequence). The length of the CDR3 is 14 residues.

The chain recombines TRBV6-2 or TRBV6-3 with TRBJ2-7; D possibly corresponds to TRBD2 (5 bases). V was clipped by 2 bases and J by 2 bases, with 10 bases between them. This CDR3 spans 14 amino acids. Germline V gene sequence: CDR1 MNHEY, CDR2 SVGEGT. The CDR3 nucleotides read TGTGCCAGCAGTTACAGAGGGTACCCCTACGAGCAGTACTTC. This gives the protein CASSYRGYPYEQYF.

This clone has a single count. The CDR3 reads CASSDSPSGSDNEQFF. The CDR3 DNA reads as TGTGCCAGCAGTGATAGTCCGAGCGGGAGTGATAATGAGCAGTTCTTC. J is TRBJ2-1 and V is TRBV2; TRBD2 agrees at 8 bases. Germline values: CDR1 SNHLY, CDR2 FYNNEI. V lost 3 bases, J lost 7 bases, and 11 bases stayed unmatched. This CDR3 is 16 amino acids long.

V usage is TRBV7-9 and J usage is TRBJ1-2, with 9 bases that match TRBD1. The CDR3 has 17 amino acids. Germline V gives CDR1 SEHNR, CDR2 FQNEAQ (reference sequence). Trimming took 5 bases from V and 7 from J; bases not matched to a gene: 17. The CDR3, as DNA: TGTGCCAGCAGCCCGGCACAGGGGGCAGACCGGTGGGGTGGCTACACCTTC. It translates to CASSPAQGADRWGGYTF. Full variable domain (remainder filled in from reference TRBV7-9 and TRBJ1-2): DTGVSQNPRHKITKRGQNVTFRCDPISEHNRLYWYRQTLGQGPEFLTYFQNEAQLEKSRLLSDRFSAERPKGSFSTLEIQRTEQGDSAMYLCASSPAQGADRWGGYTFGSGTRLTVV.

V and J are TRBV30 and TRBJ2-3, with 13 bases identical to TRBD2. CDR1 and CDR2 from the germline V gene are GTSNPN and SVGIG (reference sequence). Trimming cost V 5 bases and J 1 base; bases outside gene matches: 0. This CDR3 region has 14 residues. CDR3 nucleotide sequence: TGTGCCTGGGGACTAGCGGGGGGCACAGATACGCAGTATTTT. This codes for CAWGLAGGTDTQYF.

The CDR3 nucleotides are TGTGCCGGGGAAGGACGCCGTGGGGTATCGGGAGAGCAGTACTTC. Translating gives CAGEGRRGVSGEQYF. The V call is TRBV30, the J call TRBJ2-7; maybe TRBD2 (5 bases). CDR1 GTSNPN and CDR2 SVGIG come from the germline V gene (reference sequence). This CDR3 contains 15 residues. The V gene lost 8 bases and the J gene lost 7 bases, with 27 bases spanning the gap.

The gene calls are TRBV5-4 and TRBJ1-5, with D unresolved. In germline, CDR1 is SGHNT, CDR2 YYREEE (reference sequence). V was pared by 0 bases and J by 3 bases, with 7 bases between. The length of the CDR3 is 14 residues. The CDR3 region is CASSLGGNNQPQHF. CDR3 sequence (DNA): TGTGCCAGCAGCTTGGGAGGTAACAATCAGCCCCAGCATTTT.

In its sample, this clone was seen a few times. For the CDR3, the DNA is TGTGCCAGCAGCTTACTCAATGAGCAGTTCTTC. Its translation: CASSLLNEQFF. The rearrangement joins TRBV7-9 to TRBJ2-1; D gene uncertain. Germline-derived CDR1 and CDR2 are SEHNR and FQNEAQ (reference sequence). Trimming left V 2 bases short and J 6 bases short, with 2 bases between. The CDR3 extends over 11 amino acids.

The chain combines TRBV10-3 with TRBJ1-2; TRBD1 matches at 9 bases. CDR3 length: 14 amino acids. Losses at the gene ends were 6 bases for V and 2 bases for J; bases not matched to a gene: 4. Looked up from germline, CDR1 is ENHRY and CDR2 is SYGVKD. CDR3 DNA: TGTGCCATCAGCGCCGGACAGGGGAACTATGGCTACACCTTC. Translating gives CAISAGQGNYGYTF.

J is TRBJ1-4 and V is TRBV19; D might be TRBD1 (5 bases). The CDR3 totals 15 residues. V lost 3 bases, J lost 7 bases, and 15 bases lay in between. Germline CDR1 reads LNHDA; CDR2 reads SQIVND (reference sequence). CDR3 sequence reads: CASSMASRAIEKLFF. The CDR3 DNA reads TGTGCCAGTAGTATGGCTTCCAGGGCCATTGAAAAACTGTTTTTT.

This chain uses TRBV5-1 with TRBJ2-7; TRBD1 agrees at 7 bases. V lost 0 bases and J lost 3; bases outside the gene matches: 6. The CDR3 sequence is 15 residues long. CDR1 and CDR2 from the germline V gene are SGHRS and YFSETQ. The CDR3 loop is CASSLVNTGDYEQYF. CDR3 bases: TGCGCCAGCAGCTTGGTAAACACAGGGGACTACGAGCAGTACTTC. The variable domain in full, with the rest retrieved from reference TRBV5-1 and TRBJ2-7, is KAGVTQTPRYLIKTRGQQVTLSCSPISGHRSVSWYQQTPGQGLQFLFEYFSETQRNKGNFPGRFSGRQFSNSRSEMNVSTLELGDSALYLCASSLVNTGDYEQYFGPGTRLTVT.

The rearrangement joins TRBV24-1 to TRBJ2-1; TRBD1 aligns across 7 bases. V lost 4 bases and J lost 5; bases outside the gene matches: 10. This CDR3 has 16 residues. CDR1 is KGHDR, CDR2 SFDVKD, per germline. CDR3 nucleotides: TGTGCCACCAGTGACCCATCAGGGACAGCAAACAATGAGCAGTTCTTC. It is translated as CATSDPSGTANNEQFF.

V usage is TRBV7-9 and J usage is TRBJ1-6; D is perhaps TRBD1 (5 bases). Germline V gene data show CDR1 as SEHNR and CDR2 as FQNEAQ (reference sequence). Between the trimmed V and J ends, which lost 4 bases and 10 bases, there was a span of 17 bases. This CDR3 is 15 amino acids long. CDR3 amino acids: CASSSAGKVGSPLHF. The CDR3 DNA sequence: TGTGCCAGCAGCTCGGCAGGGAAAGTCGGGTCACCCCTCCACTTT.

J is TRBJ2-7 and V is TRBV27, with D possibly matching TRBD2 (5 bases). Trimming took 5 bases from V and 3 from J, leaving 8 bases between them. The CDR3 sequence is 12 residues long. Germline CDR1 and CDR2: MNHEY and SMNVEV (reference sequence). For the CDR3, the DNA is TGTGCCAGCAGTGGTGGGAGCTACGAGCAGTACTTC. Amino acid sequence: CASSGGSYEQYF.